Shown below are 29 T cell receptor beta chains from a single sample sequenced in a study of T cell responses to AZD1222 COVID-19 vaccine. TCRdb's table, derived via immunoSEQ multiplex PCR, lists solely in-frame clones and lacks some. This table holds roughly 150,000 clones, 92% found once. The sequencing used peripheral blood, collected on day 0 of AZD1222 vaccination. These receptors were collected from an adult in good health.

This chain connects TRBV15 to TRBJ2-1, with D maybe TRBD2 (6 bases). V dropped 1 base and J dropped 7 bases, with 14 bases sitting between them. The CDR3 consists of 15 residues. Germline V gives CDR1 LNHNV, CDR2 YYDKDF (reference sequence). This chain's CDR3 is CATSRVGGAGNEQFF. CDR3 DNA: TGTGCCACCAGCAGAGTTGGCGGGGCAGGGAATGAGCAGTTCTTC.

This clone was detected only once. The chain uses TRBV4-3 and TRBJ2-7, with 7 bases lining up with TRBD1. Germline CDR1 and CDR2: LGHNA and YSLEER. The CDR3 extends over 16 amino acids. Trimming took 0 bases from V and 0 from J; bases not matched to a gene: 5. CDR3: CASSQDRSGGSYEQYF. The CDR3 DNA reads TGCGCCAGCAGCCAAGATCGGTCAGGGGGCTCCTACGAGCAGTACTTC.

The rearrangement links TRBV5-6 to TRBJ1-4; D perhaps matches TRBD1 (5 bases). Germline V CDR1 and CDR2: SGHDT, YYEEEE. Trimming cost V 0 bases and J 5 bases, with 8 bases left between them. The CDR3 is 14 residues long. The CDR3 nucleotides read TGTGCCAGCAGCTTGGGCCAGGGAAATGAAAAACTGTTTTTT. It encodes CASSLGQGNEKLFF.

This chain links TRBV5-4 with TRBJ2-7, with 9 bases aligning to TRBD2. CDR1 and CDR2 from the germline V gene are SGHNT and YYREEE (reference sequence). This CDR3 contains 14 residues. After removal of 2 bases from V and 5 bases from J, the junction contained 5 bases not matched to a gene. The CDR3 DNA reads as TGTGCCAGCAGCTTAAGCGGGGGGCCCAACGAGCAGTACTTC. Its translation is CASSLSGGPNEQYF.

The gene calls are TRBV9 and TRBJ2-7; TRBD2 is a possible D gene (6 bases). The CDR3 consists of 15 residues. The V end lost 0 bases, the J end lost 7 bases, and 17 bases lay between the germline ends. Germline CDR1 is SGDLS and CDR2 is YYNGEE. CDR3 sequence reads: CASSVAVAMAGEQYF. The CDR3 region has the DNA TGTGCCAGCAGCGTAGCAGTCGCAATGGCGGGGGAGCAGTACTTC.

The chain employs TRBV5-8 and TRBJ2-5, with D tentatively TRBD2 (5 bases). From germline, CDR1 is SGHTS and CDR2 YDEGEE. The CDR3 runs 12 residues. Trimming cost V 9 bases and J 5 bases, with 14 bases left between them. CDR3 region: CANGRDGETQYF. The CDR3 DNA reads TGTGCCAACGGCCGGGATGGCGAGACCCAGTACTTC.

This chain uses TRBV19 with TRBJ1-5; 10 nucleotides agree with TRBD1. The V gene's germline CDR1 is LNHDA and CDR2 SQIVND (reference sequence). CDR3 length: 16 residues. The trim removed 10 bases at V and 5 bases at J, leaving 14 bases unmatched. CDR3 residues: CATGRSGTGVYQPQHF. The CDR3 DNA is TGTGCCACCGGGAGATCCGGGACAGGGGTCTATCAGCCCCAGCATTTT.

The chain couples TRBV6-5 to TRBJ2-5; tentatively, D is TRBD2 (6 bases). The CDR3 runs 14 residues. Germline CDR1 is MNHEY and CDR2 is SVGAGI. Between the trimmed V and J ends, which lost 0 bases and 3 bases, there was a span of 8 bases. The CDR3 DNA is TGTGCCAGCAGTTACTCAACGGGGGAAGAGACCCAGTACTTC. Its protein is CASSYSTGEETQYF.

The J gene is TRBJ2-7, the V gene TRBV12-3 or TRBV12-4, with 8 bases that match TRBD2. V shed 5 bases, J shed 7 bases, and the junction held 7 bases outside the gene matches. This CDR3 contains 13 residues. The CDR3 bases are TGTGCCAGCAGTCCCTCCCGGGGGGGAGAGCAGTACTTC. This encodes CASSPSRGGEQYF.

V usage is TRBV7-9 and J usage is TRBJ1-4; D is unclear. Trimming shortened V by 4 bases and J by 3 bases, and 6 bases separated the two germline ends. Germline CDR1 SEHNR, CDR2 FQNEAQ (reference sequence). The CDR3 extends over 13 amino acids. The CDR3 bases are TGTGCCAGCAGCTCCCCGTCTAATGAAAAACTGTTTTTT. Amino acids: CASSSPSNEKLFF.

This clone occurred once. The CDR3 DNA reads as TGTGCCAGCAGCTGGACAGGGGACGATGGCTACACCTTC. Encoded protein: CASSWTGDDGYTF. The rearrangement uses TRBV11-2 and TRBJ1-2; TRBD1 agrees at 9 bases. CDR3 length: 13 residues. The trim removed 4 bases at V and 6 bases at J, leaving 3 bases unmatched. Looked up from germline, CDR1 is SGHAT and CDR2 is FQNNGV.

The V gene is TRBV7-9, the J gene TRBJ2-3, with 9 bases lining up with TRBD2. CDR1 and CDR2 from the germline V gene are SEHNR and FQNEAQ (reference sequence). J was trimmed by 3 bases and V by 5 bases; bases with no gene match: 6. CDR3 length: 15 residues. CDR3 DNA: TGTGCCAGCAGCCCTAGCGGGGTGAAGACAGATACGCAGTATTTT. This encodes CASSPSGVKTDTQYF.

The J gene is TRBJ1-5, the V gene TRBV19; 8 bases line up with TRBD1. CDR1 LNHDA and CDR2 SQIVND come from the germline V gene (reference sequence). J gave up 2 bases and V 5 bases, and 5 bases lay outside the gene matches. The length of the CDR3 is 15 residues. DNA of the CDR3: TGTGCCAGTAGTCCACAGGGGGTGGGCAATCAGCCCCAGCATTTT. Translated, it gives CASSPQGVGNQPQHF.

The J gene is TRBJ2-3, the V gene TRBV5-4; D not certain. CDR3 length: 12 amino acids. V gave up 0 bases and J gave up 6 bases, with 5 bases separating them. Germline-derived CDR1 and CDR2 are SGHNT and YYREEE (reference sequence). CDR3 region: CASSLELDTQYF. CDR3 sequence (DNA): TGTGCCAGCAGCTTGGAGTTGGATACGCAGTATTTT.

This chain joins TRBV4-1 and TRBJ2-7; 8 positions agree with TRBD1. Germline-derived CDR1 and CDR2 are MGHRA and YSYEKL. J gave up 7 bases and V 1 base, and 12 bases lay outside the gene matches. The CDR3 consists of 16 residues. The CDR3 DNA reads TGCGCCAGCAGCCAAGTGCGGGGCAGGGGGCTGGGAGAGCAGTACTTC. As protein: CASSQVRGRGLGEQYF.

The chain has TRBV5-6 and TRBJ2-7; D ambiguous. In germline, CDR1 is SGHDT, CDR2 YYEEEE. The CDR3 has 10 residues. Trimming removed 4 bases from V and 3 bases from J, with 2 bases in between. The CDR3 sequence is CASSLYEQYF. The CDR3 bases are TGTGCCAGCAGCCTCTACGAGCAGTACTTC.

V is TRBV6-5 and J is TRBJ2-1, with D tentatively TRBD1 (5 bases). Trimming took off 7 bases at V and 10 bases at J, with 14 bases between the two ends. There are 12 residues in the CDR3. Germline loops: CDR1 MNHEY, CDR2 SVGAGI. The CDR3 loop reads CASTETVGEQFF. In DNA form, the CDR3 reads TGTGCCAGCACCGAGACAGTGGGCGAGCAGTTCTTC.

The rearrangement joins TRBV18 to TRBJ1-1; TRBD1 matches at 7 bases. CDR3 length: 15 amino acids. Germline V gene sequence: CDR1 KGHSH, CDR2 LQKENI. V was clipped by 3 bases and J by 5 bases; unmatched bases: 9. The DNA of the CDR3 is TGTGCCAGCTCACCGTCGGCAGGGGGAGAGACTGAAGCTTTCTTT. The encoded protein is CASSPSAGGETEAFF.

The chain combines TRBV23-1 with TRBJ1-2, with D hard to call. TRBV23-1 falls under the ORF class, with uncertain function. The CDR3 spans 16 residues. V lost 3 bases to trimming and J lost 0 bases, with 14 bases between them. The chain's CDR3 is CASSHRTIISNYGYTF. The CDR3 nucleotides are TGCGCCAGCAGTCACCGCACAATAATCTCTAACTATGGCTACACCTTC.

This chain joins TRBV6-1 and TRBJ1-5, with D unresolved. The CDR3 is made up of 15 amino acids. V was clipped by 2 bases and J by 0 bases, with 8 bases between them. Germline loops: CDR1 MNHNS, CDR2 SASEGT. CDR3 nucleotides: TGTGCCAGCAGTGAAATACAATATAGCAATCAGCCCCAGCATTTT. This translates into CASSEIQYSNQPQHF.

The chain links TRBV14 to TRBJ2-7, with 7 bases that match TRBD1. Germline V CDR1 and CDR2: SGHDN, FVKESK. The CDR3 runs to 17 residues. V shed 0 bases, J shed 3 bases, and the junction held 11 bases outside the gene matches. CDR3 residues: CASSQEPYRGIFYEQYF. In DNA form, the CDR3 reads TGTGCCAGCAGCCAAGAGCCCTACAGGGGAATTTTCTACGAGCAGTACTTC.

CDR3 loop: CASSPGQGSQETQYF. For the CDR3, the DNA is TGTGCCAGCTCACCAGGACAGGGATCCCAAGAGACCCAGTACTTC. J is TRBJ2-5 and V is TRBV18, with 8 bases aligning to TRBD1. This CDR3 region has 15 residues. The V segment lost 2 bases and the J segment 1 base; nucleotides outside the gene matches: 3. The germline CDR1 and CDR2 sequences are KGHSH and LQKENI.

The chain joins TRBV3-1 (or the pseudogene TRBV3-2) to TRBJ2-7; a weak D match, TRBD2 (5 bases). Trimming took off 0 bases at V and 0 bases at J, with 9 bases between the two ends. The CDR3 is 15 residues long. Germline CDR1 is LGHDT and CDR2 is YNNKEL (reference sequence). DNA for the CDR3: TGTGCCAGCAGCCAAGAGCGGGTCCTCTCCTACGAGCAGTACTTC. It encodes CASSQERVLSYEQYF.

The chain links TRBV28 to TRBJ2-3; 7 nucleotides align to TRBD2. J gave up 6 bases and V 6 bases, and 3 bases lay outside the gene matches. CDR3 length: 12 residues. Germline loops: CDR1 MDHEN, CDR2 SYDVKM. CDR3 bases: TGTGCCAGCAGCTACGGGGGGGATACGCAGTATTTT. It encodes CASSYGGDTQYF.

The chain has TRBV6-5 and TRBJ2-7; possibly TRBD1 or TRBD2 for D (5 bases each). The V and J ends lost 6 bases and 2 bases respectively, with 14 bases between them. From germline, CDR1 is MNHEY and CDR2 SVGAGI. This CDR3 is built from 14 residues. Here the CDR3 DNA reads TGTGCCAGCAGCTACCTCGGGACCCCCTACGAGCAGTACTTC. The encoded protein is CASSYLGTPYEQYF.

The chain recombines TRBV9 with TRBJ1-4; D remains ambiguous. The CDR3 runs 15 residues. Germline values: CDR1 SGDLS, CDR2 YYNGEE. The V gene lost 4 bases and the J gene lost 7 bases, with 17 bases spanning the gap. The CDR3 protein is CASSPQWAEGEKLFF. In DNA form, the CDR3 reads TGTGCCAGCAGCCCCCAGTGGGCGGAGGGTGAAAAACTGTTTTTT.

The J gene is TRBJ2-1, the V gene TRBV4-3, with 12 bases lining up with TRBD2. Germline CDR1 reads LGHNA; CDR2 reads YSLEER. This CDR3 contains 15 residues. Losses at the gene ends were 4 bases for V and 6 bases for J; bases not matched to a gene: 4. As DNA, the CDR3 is TGCGCCAGCAGCCGCCGACTAGCGGGGGTCAATGAGCAGTTCTTC. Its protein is CASSRRLAGVNEQFF.

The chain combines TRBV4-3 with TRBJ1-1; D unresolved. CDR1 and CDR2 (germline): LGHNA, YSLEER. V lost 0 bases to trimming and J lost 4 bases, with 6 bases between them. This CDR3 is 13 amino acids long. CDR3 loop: CASSQESVTEAFF. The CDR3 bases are TGCGCCAGCAGCCAAGAATCGGTCACTGAAGCTTTCTTT.

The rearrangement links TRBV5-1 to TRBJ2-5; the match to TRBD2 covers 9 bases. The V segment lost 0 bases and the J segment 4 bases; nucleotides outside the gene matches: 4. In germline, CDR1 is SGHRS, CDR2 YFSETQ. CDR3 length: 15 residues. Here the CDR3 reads CASSLVSSGIETQYF. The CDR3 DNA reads TGCGCCAGCAGCTTGGTTTCTAGCGGGATAGAGACCCAGTACTTC.